This T cell receptor beta chain came from a study of blood T cells in healthy people across ages. The CDR3 is 14 amino acids. V lost 3 bases, J lost 3 bases, and 11 bases lay in between. Germline V gene data show CDR1 as SGHRS and CDR2 as YFSETQ. Together with a sample-barcoded 5' primer, a J-beta primer mix was included in a second PCR lasting about 7 to 11 cycles. TCRdb analysed the 5' RACE reads with MiXCR anew, one entry per CDR3 protein. This table holds about 1.4 million distinct CDR3 sequences, approximately 60% found once. V and J are TRBV5-1 and TRBJ2-3; D is perhaps TRBD1 (5 bases). This sequence was found in a man younger than 35 in good health. The sequencing sample was made of blood. CDR3 sequence (DNA): TGCGCCAGCAGCTCGACAGATTTAACAGATACGCAGTATTTT. This gives the protein CASSSTDLTDTQYF. The full variable domain, rest sourced from reference TRBV5-1 and TRBJ2-3, is KAGVTQTPRYLIKTRGQQVTLSCSPISGHRSVSWYQQTPGQGLQFLFEYFSETQRNKGNFPGRFSGRQFSNSRSEMNVSTLELGDSALYLCASSSTDLTDTQYFGPGTRLTVL.